This paragraph reports one TCR beta chain. Tumor samples were obtained before definitive surgery or chemotherapy. TCRdb's table, derived via immunoSEQ multiplex PCR, lists solely in-frame clones and lacks some. The sample contains over 500 clones, roughly 80% of which appear only once. Looked up from germline, CDR1 is SGHVS and CDR2 is FNYEAQ. CDR3 length: 15 amino acids. V lost 5 bases and J 4 bases, leaving 14 bases between the germline ends. These data originate in a study of high-grade serous ovarian cancer treatment subgroups. Study-wide context: On average, approximately 14,000 reads and 7,494 unique TCR beta rearrangements were obtained per sample.

Sequencing was done on a sample of tumor tissue. The rearrangement joins TRBV7-6 to TRBJ1-4; the D gene is possibly TRBD1 (5 bases). The sequence derives from a human donor with high-grade serous ovarian cancer. CDR3 DNA sequence: TGTGCCAGCAGCGTAGAAGCAGGGATTAATGAAAAACTGTTTTTT. Protein: CASSVEAGINEKLFF.